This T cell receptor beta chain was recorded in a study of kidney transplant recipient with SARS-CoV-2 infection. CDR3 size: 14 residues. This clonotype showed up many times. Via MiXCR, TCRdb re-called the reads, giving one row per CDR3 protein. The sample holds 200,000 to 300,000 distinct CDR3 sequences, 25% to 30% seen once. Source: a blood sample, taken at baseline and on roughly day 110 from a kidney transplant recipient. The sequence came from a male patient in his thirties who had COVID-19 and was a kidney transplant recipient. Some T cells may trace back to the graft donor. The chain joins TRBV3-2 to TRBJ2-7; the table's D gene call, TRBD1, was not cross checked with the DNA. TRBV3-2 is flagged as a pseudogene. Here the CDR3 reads CASSQWTSVNEQYF. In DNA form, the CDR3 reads TGTGCCAGCAGCCAATGGACTTCTGTCAACGAGCAGTACTTC.